These 5 T cell receptor beta chains originate from one sample sequenced in a study of cytomegalovirus exposure and HLA in healthy donors. Use of 60 Vbeta and 13 Jbeta primers characterized the PCR. The data were produced by immunoSEQ multiplex PCR, yet TCRdb's version contains in-frame clones alone and is incomplete. The table has about 160,000 clones, approximately 85% seen once; the top ten hold more than 0.9%. Sequenced sample: PBMCs. The receptors originated from a girl aged 2 to 9 in good health and CMV-seropositive.

The rearrangement links TRBV6-4 to TRBJ2-2, with D perhaps matching TRBD2 (6 bases). CDR1 MRHNA and CDR2 SNTAGT come from the germline V gene. The CDR3 has 13 residues. Trimming pared 8 bases from V and 7 bases from J, leaving 14 bases between. The CDR3 protein is CASLASEGGELFF. DNA for the CDR3: TGTGCCAGCCTCGCTAGCGAGGGCGGGGAGCTGTTTTTT.

The chain recombines TRBV28 with TRBJ1-1; no clear D gene. Germline V gene data show CDR1 as MDHEN and CDR2 as SYDVKM. V lost 2 bases, J lost 0 bases, and 4 bases lay in between. The CDR3 runs 13 residues. The DNA for the CDR3 is TGTGCCAGCAGTTTAACGGTGAACACTGAAGCTTTCTTT. It yields the protein CASSLTVNTEAFF.

The chain links TRBV2 to TRBJ2-1; 11 bases line up with TRBD2. Germline CDR1 is SNHLY and CDR2 is FYNNEI. The CDR3 spans 17 residues. The ends lost 7 bases at V and 0 bases at J; junction bases unmatched: 8. CDR3 sequence: CASNGLAGSLSYNEQFF. Written as DNA, the CDR3 is TGTGCCAGCAACGGACTAGCGGGCAGCCTCTCCTACAATGAGCAGTTCTTC.

The genes are TRBV11-2 and TRBJ2-1; 7 bases fit TRBD2. From germline, CDR1 is SGHAT and CDR2 FQNNGV. The CDR3 contains 19 residues. Trimming cost V 1 base and J 1 base; bases outside gene matches: 13. DNA of the CDR3: TGTGCCAGCAGCTTAGTGGGGCTTTTCGCGGGAGTTTCCTACAATGAGCAGTTCTTC. The encoded protein is CASSLVGLFAGVSYNEQFF. Drawing the rest from reference TRBV11-2 and TRBJ2-1, the complete variable domain is EAGVAQSPRYKIIEKRQSVAFWCNPISGHATLYWYQQILGQGPKLLIQFQNNGVVDDSQLPKDRFSAERLKGVDSTLKIQPAKLEDSAVYLCASSLVGLFAGVSYNEQFFGPGTRLTVL.

The rearrangement joins TRBV15 to TRBJ2-1; a weak D match, TRBD2 (6 bases). This CDR3 contains 15 residues. From germline, CDR1 is LNHNV and CDR2 YYDKDF (reference sequence). V dropped 2 bases and J dropped 6 bases, with 14 bases sitting between them. The CDR3 DNA follows: TGTGCCACCAGCAGACGCTTGATGACTAGCAATGAGCAGTTCTTC. It translates to CATSRRLMTSNEQFF.